This passage covers 29 T cell receptor beta chains from one sample sequenced in a study of blood T cell repertoires in COVID-19. Sequenced by immunoSEQ multiplex PCR; TCRdb stores in-frame clones only, minus some. The repertoire holds approximately 120,000 clones, with around 83% as singletons. Sequenced sample: PBMCs or T cells enriched from blood (not recorded which). The source of these receptors is a man aged 25 to 40 who had recovered from COVID-19.

The chain couples TRBV4-1 to TRBJ2-3; 9 bases align to TRBD1. Germline V gives CDR1 MGHRA, CDR2 YSYEKL. This CDR3 region has 16 residues. The V segment lost 0 bases and the J segment 4 bases; nucleotides outside the gene matches: 5. CDR3 nucleotide sequence: TGCGCCAGCAGCCAAGACGGGACAGGGTACGCAGATACGCAGTATTTT. Its translation is CASSQDGTGYADTQYF.

This chain connects TRBV19 to TRBJ1-5; TRBD1 matches at 7 bases. The trim removed 3 bases at V and 4 bases at J, leaving 6 bases unmatched. The V gene's germline CDR1 is LNHDA and CDR2 SQIVND (reference sequence). This CDR3 spans 15 amino acids. CDR3 in amino acids: CASSIWKGANQPQHF. The CDR3, as DNA: TGTGCCAGTAGTATTTGGAAGGGGGCAAATCAGCCCCAGCATTTT.

CDR3 region: CASSPGDRGFSTEAFF. The CDR3 DNA sequence: TGTGCCAGTAGTCCTGGGGACAGGGGATTTAGCACTGAAGCTTTCTTT. J is TRBJ1-1 and V is TRBV19, with 10 bases lining up with TRBD1. Trimming at V came to 5 bases and at J to 4 bases, leaving 10 bases not matched to a gene. From germline, CDR1 is LNHDA and CDR2 SQIVND (reference sequence). This CDR3 is 16 amino acids long.

For the CDR3, the DNA is TGTGCCAGCAGCTTAGAGGGGGACCCTCAGGTTTTTAGCAATCAGCCCCAGCATTTT. This codes for CASSLEGDPQVFSNQPQHF. This chain joins TRBV7-9 and TRBJ1-5, with TRBD1 as a possible D gene (6 bases). V lost 1 base and J 0 bases, leaving 19 bases between the germline ends. Germline V gene lookup returns CDR1 SEHNR and CDR2 FQNEAQ (reference sequence). The CDR3 has 19 residues.

This clone was counted at least ten times. The chain is built from TRBV13 and TRBJ1-3; TRBD1 is a possible D gene (5 bases). There are 15 residues in the CDR3. V lost 3 bases and J 3 bases, leaving 12 bases between the germline ends. CDR1 PRHDT and CDR2 FYEKMQ come from the germline V gene (reference sequence). This chain's CDR3 is CASSFDSKGGNTIYF. Written as DNA, the CDR3 is TGTGCCAGCAGCTTCGACAGTAAAGGTGGAAACACCATATATTTT.

This chain uses TRBV4-2 with TRBJ1-1; 7 positions match TRBD1. The CDR3 is 16 residues long. J gave up 5 bases and V 2 bases, and 11 bases lay outside the gene matches. Germline V CDR1 and CDR2: LGHNA, YNFKEQ. The CDR3 loop reads CASSQTGATGSTEAFF. The CDR3 coding sequence is TGTGCCAGCAGCCAAACCGGGGCGACAGGGAGTACTGAAGCTTTCTTT.

This sequence joins TRBV24-1 and TRBJ2-5; the D is unclear. V was shortened by 5 bases and J by 1 base, with 13 bases between the two germline ends. The CDR3 extends over 15 amino acids. The germline V gene encodes CDR1 KGHDR and CDR2 SFDVKD. This CDR3 is CATSAGGSVQETQYF. The CDR3 nucleotides are TGTGCCACCAGTGCCGGTGGCAGCGTCCAAGAGACCCAGTACTTC.

Within the sample, this clone is medium-sized. The gene calls are TRBV18 and TRBJ1-1; D is undetermined. The germline gives CDR1 KGHSH, CDR2 LQKENI. The V end was cut by 2 bases, the J end by 1 base, with 14 bases between. The CDR3 covers 16 residues. CDR3 sequence reads: CASSPSGPTGNTEAFF. The CDR3 DNA reads as TGTGCCAGCTCACCAAGCGGGCCCACGGGGAACACTGAAGCTTTCTTT.

In its sample, this clone was seen once. This chain joins TRBV6-5 and TRBJ2-7; 8 nucleotides align to TRBD1. The trim removed 0 bases at V and 2 bases at J, leaving 3 bases unmatched. From germline, CDR1 is MNHEY and CDR2 SVGAGI. This CDR3 is built from 15 residues. CDR3 coding DNA: TGTGCCAGCAGTTACTCGGGACAGGCTACCTACGAGCAGTACTTC. It is translated as CASSYSGQATYEQYF.

This chain joins TRBV5-6 and TRBJ1-6; D remains ambiguous. The CDR3 extends over 16 amino acids. V dropped 3 bases and J dropped 6 bases, with 16 bases sitting between them. Germline V gives CDR1 SGHDT, CDR2 YYEEEE. The CDR3 spells CASSSDSLGSNSPLHF. The DNA for the CDR3 is TGTGCCAGCAGCTCGGACTCCTTAGGGTCTAATTCACCCCTCCACTTT.

The chain recombines TRBV23-1 with TRBJ1-2; 7 nucleotides align to TRBD1. TRBV23-1 is filed as an ORF, its function uncertain. With 2 bases clipped from V and 2 bases from J, the junction kept 2 bases outside the gene matches. The CDR3 is 14 residues long. The CDR3 bases are TGCGCCAGCAGTCAAAGGGGGCGAAACTATGGCTACACCTTC. It is translated as CASSQRGRNYGYTF.

This chain links TRBV9 with TRBJ2-5; tentative D call: TRBD1 (6 bases). The length of the CDR3 is 15 residues. Trimming shortened V by 2 bases and J by 5 bases, and 16 bases separated the two germline ends. Germline assignment: CDR1 SGDLS and CDR2 YYNGEE. The CDR3 region is CASSVTRGIGETQYF. In DNA form, the CDR3 reads TGTGCCAGCAGCGTTACAAGGGGGATCGGGGAGACCCAGTACTTC.

The chain uses TRBV7-9 and TRBJ2-7, with a tentative D call TRBD2 (5 bases). Germline CDR1 is SEHNR and CDR2 is FQNEAQ (reference sequence). The length of the CDR3 is 14 residues. Trimming took 5 bases from V and 3 from J, leaving 14 bases between them. CDR3: CASSPRTSSYEQYF. CDR3 nucleotide sequence: TGTGCCAGCAGCCCGAGGACTTCGAGCTACGAGCAGTACTTC.

This chain links TRBV25-1 with TRBJ2-5; possibly TRBD2 for D (5 bases). CDR1 and CDR2 from the germline V gene are MGHDK and SYGVNS. The CDR3 is 14 amino acids. The ends were cut back, 7 bases at V and 4 bases at J, with 16 bases in the middle. The CDR3 DNA is TGTGCCAGCATAAATCCCGGAGGAGTAGAGACCCAGTACTTC. Its translation is CASINPGGVETQYF.

This rearrangement joins TRBV2 to TRBJ2-2, with 8 bases matching TRBD1. This CDR3 is built from 15 residues. Germline V gives CDR1 SNHLY, CDR2 FYNNEI. V was clipped by 6 bases and J by 5 bases; unmatched bases: 8. CDR3 coding DNA: TGTGCCAGCAGCAGGACAGGGTCAAAAACCGGGGAGCTGTTTTTT. Its protein product is CASSRTGSKTGELFF.

V gene TRBV6-6 combines with J gene TRBJ1-3; D unclear. Deletions cut 2 bases from V and 2 bases from J, with 13 bases between. This CDR3 has 16 residues. CDR1 is MNHNY, CDR2 SVGAGI, per germline (reference sequence). CDR3 in amino acids: CASSYHQETAGNTIYF. In DNA form, the CDR3 reads TGTGCCAGCAGTTACCACCAGGAAACGGCTGGAAACACCATATATTTT.

The V and J genes are TRBV12-3 or TRBV12-4 and TRBJ1-5; D is perhaps TRBD1 (6 bases). With 6 bases removed from V and 9 bases from J, the gap between germline ends came to 15 bases. The CDR3 contains 13 residues. The CDR3 here is CASRVRGSGPQHF. The CDR3 DNA follows: TGTGCCAGCAGAGTGAGGGGGTCGGGGCCCCAGCATTTT.

The V gene is TRBV9, the J gene TRBJ2-2, with D maybe TRBD1 (5 bases). The CDR3 sequence is 13 residues long. Looked up from germline, CDR1 is SGDLS and CDR2 is YYNGEE. The germline V and J ends were trimmed by 3 bases and 2 bases, with 5 bases remaining between them. Here the CDR3 reads CASSGTNTGELFF. The CDR3 DNA reads as TGTGCCAGCAGCGGGACAAACACCGGGGAGCTGTTTTTT.

V is TRBV5-5 and J is TRBJ1-5; TRBD1 might be the D (5 bases). Per germline, CDR1 SGHKS and CDR2 YYEKEE (reference sequence). V lost 4 bases, J lost 4 bases, and 9 bases lay in between. This CDR3 spans 13 amino acids. Here the CDR3 reads CASSTGENQPQHF. The CDR3 DNA reads TGTGCCAGCAGCACAGGAGAGAATCAGCCCCAGCATTTT.

This clone was detected only a few times. The V gene is TRBV3-1 (or the pseudogene TRBV3-2), the J gene TRBJ1-5; TRBD1 might be the D (5 bases). V was cut by 4 bases and J by 0 bases, with 16 bases left in between. CDR1 is LGHDT, CDR2 YNNKEL, per germline (reference sequence). CDR3 size: 17 residues. The CDR3, as DNA: TGTGCCAGCAGCCCCACGATGGGGGGTTATAGCAATCAGCCCCAGCATTTT. It encodes CASSPTMGGYSNQPQHF.

The chain joins TRBV24-1 to TRBJ1-4; D gene unclear. CDR1 KGHDR and CDR2 SFDVKD come from the germline V gene. V was cut by 0 bases and J by 0 bases, with 10 bases left in between. This CDR3 is 17 amino acids long. CDR3 in DNA: TGTGCCACCAGTGATTTGTGGCCACCTGCAACTAATGAAAAACTGTTTTTT. Residues: CATSDLWPPATNEKLFF.

This clone is a singleton in its sample. The rearrangement uses TRBV7-9 and TRBJ2-5, with 9 positions matching TRBD2. The germline V gene has CDR1 SEHNR and CDR2 FQNEAQ (reference sequence). CDR3 size: 15 residues. V lost 5 bases and J lost 5; bases outside the gene matches: 9. The CDR3 DNA follows: TGTGCCAGCAGCACACCGGGACTAGCTTCGGAGACCCAGTACTTC. Its protein is CASSTPGLASETQYF.

The chain joins TRBV5-1 to TRBJ2-5; TRBD1 might be the D (6 bases). In germline, CDR1 is SGHRS, CDR2 YFSETQ. The CDR3 loop spans 16 amino acids. With 0 bases removed from V and 1 base from J, the gap between germline ends came to 13 bases. The CDR3 loop is CASSLGTVPLQETQYF. The DNA of the CDR3 is TGCGCCAGCAGCTTGGGGACAGTGCCACTCCAAGAGACCCAGTACTTC.

The J gene is TRBJ2-1, the V gene TRBV30, with TRBD2 identical over 12 bases. Germline assignment: CDR1 GTSNPN and CDR2 SVGIG (reference sequence). The CDR3 has 15 residues. V shed 4 bases and J 5 bases; nucleotides not matched to a gene: 6. The CDR3 DNA follows: TGTGCCTGGACCCGGGGACTAGCGGGTAACAATGAGCAGTTCTTC. This sequence encodes CAWTRGLAGNNEQFF. Full variable domain (remainder filled in from reference TRBV30 and TRBJ2-1): SQTIHQWPATLVQPVGSPLSLECTVEGTSNPNLYWYRQAAGRGLQLLFYSVGIGQISSEVPQNLSASRPQDRQFILSSKKLLLSDSGFYLCAWTRGLAGNNEQFFGPGTRLTVL.

V usage is TRBV7-9 and J usage is TRBJ1-4; 7 positions match TRBD1. CDR1 and CDR2 from the germline V gene are SEHNR and FQNEAQ (reference sequence). V shed 6 bases and J 4 bases; nucleotides not matched to a gene: 8. This CDR3 region has 15 residues. CDR3 sequence reads: CASRPGQNINEKLFF. The CDR3 region has the DNA TGTGCCAGCAGACCGGGACAGAATATTAATGAAAAACTGTTTTTT.

The chain couples TRBV20-1 to TRBJ2-7, with TRBD2 matching over 7 bases. The CDR3 loop spans 11 amino acids. CDR1 and CDR2 (germline): DFQATT, SNEGSKA (reference sequence). J lost 6 bases, V lost 1 base, and 0 bases had no gene match. CDR3 in amino acids: CSARGLAEQYF. CDR3 sequence (DNA): TGCAGTGCTAGAGGACTAGCCGAGCAGTACTTC.

The sample holds a few counts of this clone. The J gene is TRBJ2-2, the V gene TRBV5-1; no definite D call. Germline V gene sequence: CDR1 SGHRS, CDR2 YFSETQ. This CDR3 is 15 amino acids long. Trimming pared 4 bases from V and 4 bases from J, leaving 14 bases between. The CDR3 loop reads CASSTVQVPTGELFF. CDR3 bases: TGCGCCAGCAGCACCGTCCAGGTCCCCACCGGGGAGCTGTTTTTT.

This chain uses TRBV2 with TRBJ1-1; TRBD1 might be the D (6 bases). The length of the CDR3 is 13 residues. Looked up from germline, CDR1 is SNHLY and CDR2 is FYNNEI. The germline V and J ends were trimmed by 6 bases and 1 base, with 9 bases remaining between them. CDR3 protein: CASRGHKNTEAFF. DNA of the CDR3: TGTGCCAGCAGGGGACATAAGAACACTGAAGCTTTCTTT.

The chain uses TRBV11-1 and TRBJ1-1, with D maybe TRBD1 (5 bases). CDR1 is SGHAT, CDR2 FQDESV, per germline (reference sequence). V gave up 5 bases and J gave up 1 base, with 14 bases separating them. The CDR3 runs to 15 residues. The CDR3 protein is CASSTSTGQNTEAFF. CDR3 nucleotides: TGTGCCAGCAGCACTTCAACAGGACAGAACACTGAAGCTTTCTTT.